The 8 T cell receptor beta chains given below trace back to one sample, sequenced in a study of shared clonotypes between healthy human individuals. This table comes from immunoSEQ multiplex PCR, and its TCRdb copy is limited to in-frame clones, with some not included. The repertoire holds 2 million to 3 million clones, 80% to 95% seen once, with roughly 0.36% in the top ten. The sequenced sample was naive CD4+ T cells from PBMCs. Subset described: CD45RA+ positively selected. Receptors were obtained from a man between 18 and 35 years old in good health. Some clones in this sample may be carry-over from other donors' samples.

The J gene is TRBJ1-5, the V gene TRBV27, with TRBD1 matching 8 bases. V was pared by 3 bases and J by 0 bases, with 10 bases of the junction left unmatched. This CDR3 has 18 amino acids. Germline V gene lookup returns CDR1 MNHEY and CDR2 SMNVEV (reference sequence). The CDR3, as DNA: TGTGCCAGCAGTTTGAGCCAGGGGGCGATTCTTAGCAATCAGCCCCAGCATTTT. Amino acid sequence: CASSLSQGAILSNQPQHF.

This chain uses TRBV6-1 with TRBJ2-1, with a possible D match to TRBD1 (6 bases). This CDR3 has 12 residues. V gave up 6 bases and J gave up 10 bases, with 13 bases separating them. Germline V lookup: CDR1 MNHNS, CDR2 SASEGT. CDR3 DNA sequence: TGTGCCAGCAGATCTACAGGGAACGAGCAGTTCTTC. Amino acid sequence: CASRSTGNEQFF.

V usage is TRBV23-1 and J usage is TRBJ2-3; tentatively, D is TRBD2 (6 bases). Being an ORF, TRBV23-1 has a function that is uncertain. V shed 10 bases and J shed 0 bases, with 17 bases lying between them. This CDR3 spans 15 amino acids. CDR3 residues: CAIPIGGESTDTQYF. The DNA of the CDR3 is TGCGCCATACCGATTGGAGGGGAAAGCACAGATACGCAGTATTTT.

V usage is TRBV2 and J usage is TRBJ2-2; TRBD1 is a possible D gene (6 bases). This CDR3 comprises 16 residues. V gave up 4 bases and J gave up 0 bases, with 12 bases separating them. Germline V gives CDR1 SNHLY, CDR2 FYNNEI. The CDR3 coding sequence is TGTGCCAGCAGTGTTTTGGGGGCGGCGAACACCGGGGAGCTGTTTTTT. It encodes CASSVLGAANTGELFF.

This clone was detected only a few times. V usage is TRBV30 and J usage is TRBJ1-1; D possibly corresponds to TRBD1 (5 bases). V dropped 2 bases and J dropped 11 bases, with 12 bases sitting between them. Germline V gene lookup returns CDR1 GTSNPN and CDR2 SVGIG (reference sequence). The CDR3 sequence is 11 residues long. In DNA, the CDR3 is TGTGCCTGGAGTCCTCCCCGGGGGGCTTTCTTT. Translation: CAWSPPRGAFF.

V is TRBV5-1 and J is TRBJ2-1, with D tentatively TRBD2 (6 bases). Germline V gene sequence: CDR1 SGHRS, CDR2 YFSETQ. The CDR3 runs 15 residues. V was cut by 4 bases and J by 5 bases, with 16 bases left in between. The CDR3 bases are TGCGCCAGCAGCCGACCCGAGGACTACCACAATGAGCAGTTCTTC. This gives the protein CASSRPEDYHNEQFF.

Remarks on this clone: This sample also contains other DNA sequences that code for the same CDR3. This chain links TRBV9 with TRBJ2-7; D unresolved. CDR1 SGDLS and CDR2 YYNGEE come from the germline V gene. Between the trimmed V and J ends, which lost 0 bases and 1 base, there was a span of 8 bases. This CDR3 region has 14 residues. CDR3 residues: CASSVGRSSYEQYF. The CDR3 DNA is TGTGCCAGCAGCGTAGGCAGGTCTTCCTACGAGCAGTACTTC.

This clone was observed once. The CDR3 DNA is TGCAGCGTTGATAAGCTGGGGGCCACGAACTATGGCTACACCTTC. Translated, it gives CSVDKLGATNYGYTF. The chain combines TRBV29-1 with TRBJ1-2, with a possible D match to TRBD1 (6 bases). Trimming stripped 3 bases from V and 2 bases from J, with 16 bases between. This CDR3 spans 15 amino acids. CDR1 and CDR2 from the germline V gene are SQVTM and ANQGSEA.